What follows is one T cell receptor beta chain and its context. Original analysis: For nucleated cells, counts were estimated from reference gene primer amplification. The data were produced by immunoSEQ multiplex PCR, yet TCRdb's version contains in-frame clones alone and is incomplete. Clone size and V and J calls were adopted from that table, with D and trimming inferred from the DNA. Of 150,000 or so clones in the sample, approximately 86% were seen once. The data were obtained in a study of blood T cell repertoires in COVID-19. At the level of the study: From T cells, B-cell-depleted T cells, or PBMCs came the material, which was cDNA or gDNA.

The TCR comes from a woman aged 55-69 years with acute or convalescent COVID-19. Sequencing was performed on peripheral blood.

In DNA, the CDR3 is TGTGCCATCAGTGAGCCGGGACTAGCGGGGAACAATGAGCAGTTCTTC. Translation: CAISEPGLAGNNEQFF. The V and J genes are TRBV10-3 and TRBJ2-1; TRBD2 aligns across 13 bases. V trimming: 2 bases; J trimming: 5 bases; junction bases outside the gene matches: 3. This CDR3 region has 16 residues. Germline values: CDR1 ENHRY, CDR2 SYGVKD.